A single sample gave rise to the 17 T cell receptor beta chains below, sequenced in a study of T cell responses to AZD1222 COVID-19 vaccine. Generated by immunoSEQ multiplex PCR, the TCRdb table keeps only in-frame clones and is missing some. The repertoire has about 150,000 clones, 91% of them found once; the top ten carry 3.8%. The input for sequencing was peripheral blood, taken 28 days after the second AZD1222 dose. These receptors were obtained from an adult who received the AZD1222 COVID-19 vaccine.

This clone has just one count. The rearrangement uses TRBV5-5 and TRBJ1-2; no clear D. Germline V gene data show CDR1 as SGHKS and CDR2 as YYEKEE (reference sequence). The length of the CDR3 is 12 residues. V lost 3 bases, J lost 7 bases, and 10 bases lay in between. Here the CDR3 reads CASSSRSGGYTF. Here the CDR3 DNA reads TGTGCCAGCAGCTCCCGGTCGGGTGGCTACACCTTC.

The chain is built from TRBV30 and TRBJ1-6; 7 nucleotides align to TRBD1. Losses at the gene ends were 2 bases for V and 7 bases for J; bases not matched to a gene: 8. Germline values: CDR1 GTSNPN, CDR2 SVGIG (reference sequence). This CDR3 contains 15 residues. The CDR3 sequence: CAWSSDDRANSPLHF. In nucleotides, the CDR3 is TGTGCCTGGAGTAGCGATGACAGGGCCAATTCACCCCTCCACTTT.

The chain combines TRBV7-6 with TRBJ2-1; TRBD2 aligns across 7 bases. After removal of 1 base from V and 6 bases from J, the junction contained 6 bases not matched to a gene. The CDR3 length is 15 residues. The V gene's germline CDR1 is SGHVS and CDR2 FNYEAQ. This CDR3 reads CASSLGLAAINEQFF. In DNA form, the CDR3 reads TGTGCCAGCAGCTTAGGCCTAGCGGCCATCAATGAGCAGTTCTTC.

This clone was seen a single time. V is TRBV7-8 and J is TRBJ1-5, with D hard to call. V lost 3 bases and J lost 7, with 13 bases in between. Germline CDR1 and CDR2: SGHVS and FQNEAQ. The CDR3 spans 14 residues. The CDR3 coding sequence is TGTGCCAGCAGCTTTCAGCCGAGTAACCAGCCCCAGCATTTT. Translation gives CASSFQPSNQPQHF.

The rearrangement links TRBV15 to TRBJ1-5; no clear D. CDR3 length: 14 amino acids. CDR1 is LNHNV and CDR2 is YYDKDF in the germline V gene (reference sequence). Trimming pared 0 bases from V and 1 base from J, leaving 4 bases between. The CDR3 protein is CATSREGSNQPQHF. The CDR3 DNA sequence: TGTGCCACCAGCAGAGAAGGGAGCAATCAGCCCCAGCATTTT.

V and J are TRBV5-1 and TRBJ2-3, with a tentative D call TRBD2 (6 bases). The CDR3 loop spans 16 amino acids. The germline V gene encodes CDR1 SGHRS and CDR2 YFSETQ. The V and J ends lost 0 bases and 0 bases respectively, with 11 bases between them. In nucleotides, the CDR3 is TGCGCCAGCAGCTTGGGATACGGGGGTAGCACAGATACGCAGTATTTT. Its protein product is CASSLGYGGSTDTQYF.

The chain carries TRBV5-1 and TRBJ1-4; D remains ambiguous. Trimming cost V 3 bases and J 0 bases, with 6 bases left between them. Germline assignment: CDR1 SGHRS and CDR2 YFSETQ. This CDR3 is built from 14 residues. The CDR3 DNA follows: TGCGCCAGCAGCTCCAAGGCAACTAATGAAAAACTGTTTTTT. Translation: CASSSKATNEKLFF.

The CDR3 sequence is CASSYGQGGSGNTIYF. DNA of the CDR3: TGTGCCAGCAGCTATGGACAGGGAGGCTCTGGAAACACCATATATTTT. The rearrangement links TRBV3-1 (or the pseudogene TRBV3-2) to TRBJ1-3, with 8 bases aligning to TRBD1. CDR3 length: 16 residues. Germline assignment: CDR1 LGHDT and CDR2 YNNKEL (reference sequence). V gave up 5 bases and J gave up 0 bases; unmatched junction bases: 6.

The gene calls are TRBV2 and TRBJ1-6; no clear D gene. Deletions cut 4 bases from V and 6 bases from J, with 10 bases between. There are 14 residues in the CDR3. Germline CDR1 and CDR2: SNHLY and FYNNEI. CDR3 loop: CASSAGFLNSPLHF. The DNA of the CDR3 is TGTGCCAGCAGTGCGGGGTTTCTTAATTCACCCCTCCACTTT.

The genes are TRBV2 and TRBJ1-1; 9 nucleotides match TRBD1. The CDR3 contains 13 residues. Germline assignment: CDR1 SNHLY and CDR2 FYNNEI. After removal of 7 bases from V and 11 bases from J, the junction contained 11 bases not matched to a gene. The CDR3 sequence is CASITGGLGGAFF. The CDR3, as DNA: TGTGCCAGCATTACAGGGGGCTTGGGCGGTGCTTTCTTT.

This clone occurred once. The chain combines TRBV4-1 with TRBJ2-5, with D possibly called TRBD1 or TRBD2 (5 bases each). In germline, CDR1 is MGHRA, CDR2 YSYEKL. Trimming removed 1 base from V and 5 bases from J, with 8 bases in between. The CDR3 sequence is 13 residues long. In nucleotides, the CDR3 is TGCGCCAGCAGCCAAGCAGGGAGTGAGACCCAGTACTTC. Encoded protein: CASSQAGSETQYF.

The chain combines TRBV5-1 with TRBJ2-1, with TRBD2 as a possible D gene (6 bases). In germline, CDR1 is SGHRS, CDR2 YFSETQ. V was shortened by 2 bases and J by 0 bases, with 12 bases between the two germline ends. This CDR3 contains 16 residues. The DNA for the CDR3 is TGCGCCAGCAGCTTAAAGCGGGTCAGCTCCTACAATGAGCAGTTCTTC. Amino acids: CASSLKRVSSYNEQFF.

The rearrangement links TRBV5-1 to TRBJ2-3, with TRBD2 matching over 9 bases. Germline CDR1 is SGHRS and CDR2 is YFSETQ. V shed 0 bases and J 2 bases; nucleotides not matched to a gene: 1. The CDR3 contains 15 residues. CDR3 protein: CASSLVAGVTDTQYF. CDR3 DNA sequence: TGCGCCAGCAGCTTGGTAGCGGGGGTCACAGATACGCAGTATTTT.

CDR3: CASSVPRAGGSTDTQYF. The CDR3, as DNA: TGTGCCAGCAGCGTACCACGAGCGGGAGGTTCCACAGATACGCAGTATTTT. The chain recombines TRBV9 with TRBJ2-3; 9 nucleotides align to TRBD2. Germline values: CDR1 SGDLS, CDR2 YYNGEE. The CDR3 length is 17 residues. V trimming: 1 base; J trimming: 2 bases; junction bases outside the gene matches: 8.

The CDR3: CATSDRLRTGGNTIYF. The CDR3 nucleotides read TGTGCCACCAGTGACAGGCTACGGACAGGGGGAAACACCATATATTTT. The chain has TRBV24-1 and TRBJ1-3, with TRBD1 matching 8 bases. This CDR3 comprises 16 residues. Germline V gives CDR1 KGHDR, CDR2 SFDVKD. The junction had 8 bases not matched to a gene; V was cut back by 4 bases and J by 4 bases.

The rearrangement uses TRBV18 and TRBJ1-1; weak D call: TRBD1 (5 bases). Looked up from germline, CDR1 is KGHSH and CDR2 is LQKENI. V was cut by 11 bases and J by 8 bases, with 18 bases left in between. The CDR3 has 12 amino acids. Written as DNA, the CDR3 is TGTGCCGCGAACGCCGGGGGAAACGAAGCTTTCTTT. Translated, it gives CAANAGGNEAFF.

The rearrangement links TRBV7-2 to TRBJ1-2; D remains unclear. Trimming removed 0 bases from V and 1 base from J, with 3 bases in between. This CDR3 has 13 residues. CDR1 is SGHTA, CDR2 FQGNSA, per germline. The CDR3 sequence is CASSLAVNYGYTF. CDR3 nucleotides: TGTGCCAGCAGCTTAGCAGTTAACTATGGCTACACCTTC.